These T cell receptor beta chains were read from a single sample in a study of T cells in Graves' hyperthyroidism and ophthalmopathy. TCRdb ran MiXCR on the multiplex PCR reads and lists one entry per CDR3 protein. The top ten hold 45% to 55% of the sample, which has roughly 500,000 distinct CDR3 sequences, less than 25% seen once. The sequencing sample was made of blood. The receptors come from a woman between 70 and 85 years old with Graves' ophthalmopathy. Each CDR3 is given with its conserved first and last residue. The D gene is left open where the match is weak. Expanded clones get a size class; other rows say once, few or many, or leave the size out.

v_call: TRBV6-1
clone_size: NA
d_call: NA
j_call: TRBJ1-1
cdr3_nt: TGTGCCAGCAGTGAGGTAGGGAACACTGAAGCTTTCTTT
cdr3_aa: CASSEVGNTEAFF

v_call: TRBV3-1
clone_size: many
d_call: NA
j_call: TRBJ2-7
cdr3_nt: TGTGCCAGCAGCCAAGAGGGTAACGAGCAGTACTTC
cdr3_aa: CASSQEGNEQYF

v_call: TRBV12-3/TRBV12-4
clone_size: many
d_call: TRBD1
j_call: TRBJ1-1
cdr3_nt: TGTGCCAGCAGTTTAAGTCCCCCAGGACAGGGGGCCACTGAAGCTTTCTTT
cdr3_aa: CASSLSPPGQGATEAFF

v_call: TRBV6-2/TRBV6-3
clone_size: NA
d_call: TRBD2
j_call: TRBJ2-1
cdr3_nt: TGTGCCAGCAGTTACTCAGGTGGGAGGGCCTTTGATGAGCAGTTCTTC
cdr3_aa: CASSYSGGRAFDEQFF

v_call: TRBV7-3
clone_size: few
d_call: TRBD2
j_call: TRBJ2-3
cdr3_nt: TGTGCCAGCGGCAATCCCGTAGCGGGAGGATGGAGCACAGATACGCAGTATTTT
cdr3_aa: CASGNPVAGGWSTDTQYF

v_call: TRBV30
clone_size: NA
d_call: NA
j_call: TRBJ1-5
cdr3_nt: TGTGCCTGGAGTGGTAACCCCGGTCAGCCCCAGCATTTT
cdr3_aa: CAWSGNPGQPQHF

v_call: TRBV3-1
clone_size: few
d_call: NA
j_call: TRBJ2-3
cdr3_nt: TGTGCCAGCAGCCAAGTAAGGGATACGCAGTATTTT
cdr3_aa: CASSQVRDTQYF

v_call: TRBV6-1
clone_size: few
d_call: NA
j_call: TRBJ2-2
cdr3_nt: TGTGCCACTCGGACGGATAACACCGGGGAGCTGTTTTTT
cdr3_aa: CATRTDNTGELFF

v_call: TRBV24-1
clone_size: NA
d_call: NA
j_call: TRBJ1-1
cdr3_nt: TGTGCCACCAGTGAGACCCGGAGGGGGGCCACTGAAGCTTTCTTT
cdr3_aa: CATSETRRGATEAFF

v_call: TRBV6-5
clone_size: few
d_call: TRBD2
j_call: TRBJ2-7
cdr3_nt: TGTGCCAGCAGTTACTCCGGGGCTAGCGGGCGAGACTCCTACGAGCAGTACTTC
cdr3_aa: CASSYSGASGRDSYEQYF

v_call: TRBV12-3/TRBV12-4
clone_size: few
d_call: NA
j_call: TRBJ2-1
cdr3_nt: TGTGCCAGCAGTTCGAGGGGCGGTTACAATGAGCAGTTCTTC
cdr3_aa: CASSSRGGYNEQFF

v_call: TRBV9
clone_size: NA
d_call: TRBD1
j_call: TRBJ2-1
cdr3_nt: TGTGCCAGCAGCGGAAACGTCCAGGGACAGCAATCCTACAATGAGCAGTTCTTC
cdr3_aa: CASSGNVQGQQSYNEQFF

v_call: TRBV18
clone_size: NA
d_call: NA
j_call: TRBJ1-1
cdr3_nt: TGTGCCAGCTCACCACCTTCGGTAGGGTCCACTGAAGCTTTCTTT
cdr3_aa: CASSPPSVGSTEAFF

v_call: TRBV3-1
clone_size: many
d_call: NA
j_call: TRBJ2-7
cdr3_nt: TGTGCCAGCAGCCGCGGGGACAGCCGCTACGAGCAGTACTTC
cdr3_aa: CASSRGDSRYEQYF

v_call: TRBV6-2/TRBV6-3
clone_size: NA
d_call: NA
j_call: TRBJ2-3
cdr3_nt: TGTGCCTCAAACGGGGTCCTAAGCACAGATACGCAGTATTTT
cdr3_aa: CASNGVLSTDTQYF

v_call: TRBV5-5
clone_size: once
d_call: NA
j_call: TRBJ1-4
cdr3_nt: TGTGCCAGCAGCTTGGGAGGGGTCTCTAATGAAAAACTGTTTTTT
cdr3_aa: CASSLGGVSNEKLFF

v_call: TRBV6-6
clone_size: NA
d_call: TRBD2
j_call: TRBJ2-1
cdr3_nt: TGTGCCAGCAGCTACGATTCTAGCGGGAGTGTGGTCAATGAGCAGTTCTTC
cdr3_aa: CASSYDSSGSVVNEQFF

v_call: TRBV12-3/TRBV12-4
clone_size: NA
d_call: NA
j_call: TRBJ2-3
cdr3_nt: TGTGCCAGCAGTTTAGAACTCCATACGCAGTATTTT
cdr3_aa: CASSLELHTQYF

v_call: TRBV5-6
clone_size: many
d_call: NA
j_call: TRBJ1-2
cdr3_nt: TGTGCCAGCGGAGGCAGGGCGAGGGGCTACACCTTC
cdr3_aa: CASGGRARGYTF

v_call: TRBV6-1
clone_size: many
d_call: NA
j_call: TRBJ2-7
cdr3_nt: TGTGCCAGCACCAGCGGCTACGAGCAGTACTTC
cdr3_aa: CASTSGYEQYF

v_call: TRBV2
clone_size: many
d_call: NA
j_call: TRBJ1-1
cdr3_nt: TGTGCCAGCAGTGAAGCGCTGTTCGGGATAGAAGCTTTCTTT
cdr3_aa: CASSEALFGIEAFF

v_call: TRBV20-1
clone_size: many
d_call: NA
j_call: TRBJ2-5
cdr3_nt: TGCAGTGCCCCCGGGACGACTAAAGAGACCCAGTACTTC
cdr3_aa: CSAPGTTKETQYF

v_call: TRBV12-3/TRBV12-4
clone_size: NA
d_call: TRBD2
j_call: TRBJ2-3
cdr3_nt: TGTGCCAGCAGTTTCTTGAGCGGGAGGGTGGATACGCAGTATTTT
cdr3_aa: CASSFLSGRVDTQYF

v_call: TRBV28
clone_size: NA
d_call: NA
j_call: TRBJ1-5
cdr3_nt: TGTGCCAGCAACCAGTTAGTGGGCAATCAGCCCCAGCATTTT
cdr3_aa: CASNQLVGNQPQHF

v_call: TRBV13
clone_size: many
d_call: TRBD2
j_call: TRBJ2-1
cdr3_nt: TGTGCCAGCAGCTTAGTCGGACTAGCGGGTAGTAATGAGCAGTTCTTC
cdr3_aa: CASSLVGLAGSNEQFF

v_call: TRBV6-1
clone_size: many
d_call: NA
j_call: TRBJ1-1
cdr3_nt: TGTGCCAGCAGTGTAAAGGGAAACACTGAAGCTTTCTTT
cdr3_aa: CASSVKGNTEAFF

v_call: TRBV3-1
clone_size: NA
d_call: NA
j_call: TRBJ2-1
cdr3_nt: TGTGCCAGCAGCCAAGTGGAGAACGGTGAGCAGTTCTTC
cdr3_aa: CASSQVENGEQFF

v_call: TRBV7-3
clone_size: few
d_call: TRBD2
j_call: TRBJ2-5
cdr3_nt: TGTGCCAGCAGCTCAGTGGCTAGCGGGGGAAAAGAGACCCAGTACTTC
cdr3_aa: CASSSVASGGKETQYF

v_call: TRBV5-1
clone_size: few
d_call: TRBD1
j_call: TRBJ1-2
cdr3_nt: TGCGCCAGCAGCTTACGGACAGGGGGCGATGATGGCTACACCTTC
cdr3_aa: CASSLRTGGDDGYTF

v_call: TRBV5-1
clone_size: NA
d_call: TRBD2
j_call: TRBJ2-2
cdr3_nt: TGCGCCAGCAGCTTGGCCACCGGCGGGAGCATAAACGGGGAGCTGTTTTTT
cdr3_aa: CASSLATGGSINGELFF

v_call: TRBV2
clone_size: many
d_call: NA
j_call: TRBJ1-1
cdr3_nt: TGTGCCAGCAGTGAAAGGTTTAGTGGGAACACTGAAGCTTTCTTT
cdr3_aa: CASSERFSGNTEAFF

v_call: TRBV14
clone_size: few
d_call: NA
j_call: TRBJ2-7
cdr3_nt: TGTGCCAGCAGCCAAGAGCGACTGACTCCTGACGAGCAGTACTTC
cdr3_aa: CASSQERLTPDEQYF

v_call: TRBV20-1
clone_size: many
d_call: NA
j_call: TRBJ1-1
cdr3_nt: TGCAGTGCTATCCGGACACCTGAAGCTTTCTTT
cdr3_aa: CSAIRTPEAFF

v_call: TRBV2
clone_size: NA
d_call: NA
j_call: TRBJ1-2
cdr3_nt: TGTGCCAGCAGTGAATTCCCCTTGACTGATGGCTACACCTTC
cdr3_aa: CASSEFPLTDGYTF

v_call: TRBV5-1
clone_size: NA
d_call: NA
j_call: TRBJ2-2
cdr3_nt: TGCGCCAGCAGCACCCAAACGCTGGGATCCGGGGAGCTGTTTTTT
cdr3_aa: CASSTQTLGSGELFF

v_call: TRBV20-1
clone_size: NA
d_call: NA
j_call: TRBJ2-2
cdr3_nt: TGCAGTGCTAGAGATTATTCGACCGGGGAGCTGTTTTTT
cdr3_aa: CSARDYSTGELFF

v_call: TRBV28
clone_size: many
d_call: NA
j_call: TRBJ1-6
cdr3_nt: TGTGCCAGCAGGAAAACAGGGTCTAATTCACCCCTCCACTTT
cdr3_aa: CASRKTGSNSPLHF

v_call: TRBV20-1
clone_size: NA
d_call: NA
j_call: TRBJ2-6
cdr3_nt: TGCAGTGCTACAGACGGAGCCTCTGGGGCCAACGTCCTGACTTTC
cdr3_aa: CSATDGASGANVLTF

v_call: TRBV6-1
clone_size: NA
d_call: NA
j_call: TRBJ1-3
cdr3_nt: TGTGCCAGCAGTAACGTCGGAAACACCATATATTTT
cdr3_aa: CASSNVGNTIYF

v_call: TRBV19
clone_size: NA
d_call: NA
j_call: TRBJ2-3
cdr3_nt: TGTGCCAGTAGACATCCAGGGGGCACAGATACGCAGTATTTT
cdr3_aa: CASRHPGGTDTQYF

v_call: TRBV4-2
clone_size: many
d_call: NA
j_call: TRBJ1-2
cdr3_nt: TGTGCCAGCAGCCAAGGTGCCTCTAACTATGGCTACACCTTC
cdr3_aa: CASSQGASNYGYTF

v_call: TRBV30
clone_size: few
d_call: TRBD2
j_call: TRBJ2-5
cdr3_nt: TGTGCCTGGTTCGTCGGGAGGCCTCGAGAGACCCAGTACTTC
cdr3_aa: CAWFVGRPRETQYF

v_call: TRBV28
clone_size: many
d_call: NA
j_call: TRBJ1-6
cdr3_nt: TGTGCCAGCAGTGTGGAGAATTTACCCCTCCACTTT
cdr3_aa: CASSVENLPLHF

v_call: TRBV20-1
clone_size: many
d_call: TRBD2
j_call: TRBJ2-3
cdr3_nt: TGCAGTGCTAGATCAGCGGGAGGGCCAGGAGGGGACACAGATACGCAGTATTTT
cdr3_aa: CSARSAGGPGGDTDTQYF

v_call: TRBV7-2
clone_size: NA
d_call: TRBD1
j_call: TRBJ2-1
cdr3_nt: TGTGCCAGCAGCTTCCGGACAAAGGACAGGGGGGAGCAGTTCTTC
cdr3_aa: CASSFRTKDRGEQFF

v_call: TRBV27
clone_size: NA
d_call: TRBD2
j_call: TRBJ2-7
cdr3_nt: TGTGCCAGCAGTTTAACACTAGCGGGGAACAATTACGAGCAGTACTTC
cdr3_aa: CASSLTLAGNNYEQYF

v_call: TRBV18
clone_size: NA
d_call: NA
j_call: TRBJ1-4
cdr3_nt: TGTGCCAGCTCACCACCGGGGGAAAAACTGTTTTTT
cdr3_aa: CASSPPGEKLFF

v_call: TRBV24-1
clone_size: few
d_call: NA
j_call: TRBJ2-2
cdr3_nt: TGTGCCACCGGAGAACCGGGACACGACACCGGGGAGCTGTTTTTT
cdr3_aa: CATGEPGHDTGELFF

v_call: TRBV12-3/TRBV12-4
clone_size: NA
d_call: NA
j_call: TRBJ2-2
cdr3_nt: TGTGCCAGCCGGCCCCCCGCGAACACCGGGGAGCTGTTTTTT
cdr3_aa: CASRPPANTGELFF

v_call: TRBV19
clone_size: NA
d_call: NA
j_call: TRBJ2-7
cdr3_nt: TGTGCCAGTAGTTCCACTAGATCCTACGAGCAGTACTTC
cdr3_aa: CASSSTRSYEQYF

v_call: TRBV15
clone_size: few
d_call: TRBD1
j_call: TRBJ2-1
cdr3_nt: TGTGCCACCAGCAGAGATCGACAGGGGAATGAGCAGTTCTTC
cdr3_aa: CATSRDRQGNEQFF

v_call: TRBV30
clone_size: few
d_call: NA
j_call: TRBJ1-5
cdr3_nt: TGTGCCTGGAGTAGAGGCATGGATCAGCCCCAGCATTTT
cdr3_aa: CAWSRGMDQPQHF

v_call: TRBV30
clone_size: NA
d_call: NA
j_call: TRBJ2-2
cdr3_nt: TGTGCCTGGGGGTCCGACCTGGACAGAGGGGCCGGGGAGCTGTTTTTT
cdr3_aa: CAWGSDLDRGAGELFF

v_call: TRBV10-3
clone_size: NA
d_call: NA
j_call: TRBJ1-3
cdr3_nt: TGTGCCATCACTGAAAACTGGGGGTCTGGAAACACCATATATTTT
cdr3_aa: CAITENWGSGNTIYF

v_call: TRBV10-3
clone_size: few
d_call: TRBD2
j_call: TRBJ2-3
cdr3_nt: TGTGCCATCAGCAACGGACTAGCGGGGGGGGCAGATACGCAGTATTTT
cdr3_aa: CAISNGLAGGADTQYF

v_call: TRBV20-1
clone_size: NA
d_call: NA
j_call: TRBJ1-5
cdr3_nt: TGCAGTGCCATCCCTCTCCGACAGGATAGCAATCAGCCCCAGCATTTT
cdr3_aa: CSAIPLRQDSNQPQHF

v_call: TRBV19
clone_size: NA
d_call: NA
j_call: TRBJ2-1
cdr3_nt: TGTGCCAGTAGTACACCTCGGGGGGCGGGACAGGTGGTTAATGAGCAGTTCTTC
cdr3_aa: CASSTPRGAGQVVNEQFF